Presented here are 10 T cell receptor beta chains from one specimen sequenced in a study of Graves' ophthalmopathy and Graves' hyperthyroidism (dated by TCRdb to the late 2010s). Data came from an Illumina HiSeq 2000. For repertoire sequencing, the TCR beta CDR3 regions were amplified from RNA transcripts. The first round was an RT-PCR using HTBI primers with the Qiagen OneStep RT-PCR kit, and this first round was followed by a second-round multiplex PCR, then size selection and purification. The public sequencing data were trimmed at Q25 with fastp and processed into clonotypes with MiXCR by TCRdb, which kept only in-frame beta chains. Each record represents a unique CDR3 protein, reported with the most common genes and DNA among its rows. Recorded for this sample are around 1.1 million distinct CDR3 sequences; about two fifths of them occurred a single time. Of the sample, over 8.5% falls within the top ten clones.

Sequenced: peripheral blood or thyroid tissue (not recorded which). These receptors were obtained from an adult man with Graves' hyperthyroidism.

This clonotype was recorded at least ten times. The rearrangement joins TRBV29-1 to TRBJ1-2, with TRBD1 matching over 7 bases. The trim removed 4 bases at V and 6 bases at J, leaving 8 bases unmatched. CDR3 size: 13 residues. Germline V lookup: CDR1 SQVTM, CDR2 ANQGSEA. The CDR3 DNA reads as TGCAGCGTTGTTCGCCAGGGGGACCATGGCTACACCTTC. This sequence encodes CSVVRQGDHGYTF. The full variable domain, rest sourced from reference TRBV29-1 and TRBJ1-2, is SAVISQKPSRDICQRGTSLTIQCQVDSQVTMMFWYRQQPGQSLTLIATANQGSEATYESGFVIDKFPISRPNLTFSTLTVSNMSPEDSSIYLCSVVRQGDHGYTFGSGTRLTVV.

CDR3 sequence: CASGARRGAGYEQYF. DNA for the CDR3: TGTGCCAGCGGGGCCAGGAGGGGAGCCGGCTACGAGCAGTACTTC. The V call is TRBV27, the J call TRBJ2-7; maybe TRBD2 (6 bases). The CDR3 spans 15 residues. Germline CDR1 MNHEY, CDR2 SMNVEV (reference sequence). The ends were cut back, 8 bases at V and 3 bases at J, with 20 bases in the middle.

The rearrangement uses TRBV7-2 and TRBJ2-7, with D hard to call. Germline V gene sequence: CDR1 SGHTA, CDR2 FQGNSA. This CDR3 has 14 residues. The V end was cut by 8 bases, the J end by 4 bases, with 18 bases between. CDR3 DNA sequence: TGTGCCAGCTCACCCCCAGGCTCCGTTTACGAGCAGTACTTC. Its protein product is CASSPPGSVYEQYF.

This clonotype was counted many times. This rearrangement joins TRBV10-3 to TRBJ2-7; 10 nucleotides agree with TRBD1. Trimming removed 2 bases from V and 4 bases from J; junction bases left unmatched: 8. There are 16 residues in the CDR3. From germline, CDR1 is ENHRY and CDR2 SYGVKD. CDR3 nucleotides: TGTGCCATCAGTGAGCCACCGGGACAGGGGTTTTACGAGCAGTACTTC. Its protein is CAISEPPGQGFYEQYF.

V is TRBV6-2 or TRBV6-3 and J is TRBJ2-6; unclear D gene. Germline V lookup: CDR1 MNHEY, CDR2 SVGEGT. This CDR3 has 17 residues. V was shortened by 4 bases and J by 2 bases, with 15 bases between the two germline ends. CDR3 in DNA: TGTGCCAGCAGTTGGGTGACGGGCCGGCCTGGGGCCAACGTCCTGACTTTC. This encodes CASSWVTGRPGANVLTF.

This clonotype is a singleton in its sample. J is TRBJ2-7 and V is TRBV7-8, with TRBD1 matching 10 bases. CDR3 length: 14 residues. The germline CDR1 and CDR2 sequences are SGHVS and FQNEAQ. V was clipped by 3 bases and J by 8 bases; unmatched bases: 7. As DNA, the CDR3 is TGTGCCAGCAGCTTGACAGGGGGCGCGTCTCAGCAGTACTTC. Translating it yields CASSLTGGASQQYF.

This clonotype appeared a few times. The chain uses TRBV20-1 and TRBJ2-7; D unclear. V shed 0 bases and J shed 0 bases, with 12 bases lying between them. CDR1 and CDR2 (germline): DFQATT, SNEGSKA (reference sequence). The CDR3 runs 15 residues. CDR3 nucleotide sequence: TGCAGTGCTAGAGATCGGAGTGCGCCCTCCTACGAGCAGTACTTC. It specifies CSARDRSAPSYEQYF.

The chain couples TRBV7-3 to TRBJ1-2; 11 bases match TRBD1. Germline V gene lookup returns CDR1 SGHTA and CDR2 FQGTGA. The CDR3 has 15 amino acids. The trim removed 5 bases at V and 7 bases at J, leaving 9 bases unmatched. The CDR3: CASSHGGTGGSGYTF. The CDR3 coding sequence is TGTGCCAGCAGCCATGGGGGGACAGGGGGTAGTGGCTACACCTTC.

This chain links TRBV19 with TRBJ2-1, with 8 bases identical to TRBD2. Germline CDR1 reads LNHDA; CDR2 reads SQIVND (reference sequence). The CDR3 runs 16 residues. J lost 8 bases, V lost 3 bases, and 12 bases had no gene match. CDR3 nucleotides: TGTGCCAGTAGTATTTCCGCTAGCGGGTCTGGCTATGAGCAGTTCTTC. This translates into CASSISASGSGYEQFF.

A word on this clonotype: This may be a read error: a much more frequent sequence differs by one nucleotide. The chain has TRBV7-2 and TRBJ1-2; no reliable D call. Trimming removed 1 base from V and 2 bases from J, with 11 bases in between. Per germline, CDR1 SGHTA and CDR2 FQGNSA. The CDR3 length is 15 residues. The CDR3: CASSLDYKVNYGYTF. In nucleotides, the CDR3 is TGTGCCAGCAGCTTAGATTACAAGGTAAACTATGGCTACACCTTC.